These 24 T cell receptor beta chains originate from one sample sequenced in a study of shared T cell receptors in the human thymus. Clones were sequenced by immunoSEQ multiplex PCR, and TCRdb holds only the in-frame ones, with some missing. The sample comprises about 540,000 clones, around 82% of which are singletons, and more than 0.01% rests with the top ten. These same records also appear under a second study, on human thymus T cells.

The sample taken for sequencing was thymocytes. These receptors all stem from a boy in the first two years of life with a congenital heart defect.

This clone was picked up one time. The chain employs TRBV7-8 and TRBJ2-7; no definite D call. CDR3 length: 16 amino acids. The germline CDR1 and CDR2 sequences are SGHVS and FQNEAQ. Trimming removed 0 bases at V and 0 bases at J, with 12 bases between. Written as DNA, the CDR3 is TGTGCCAGCAGCTTAGCGCTATCAGGTTCCTCCTACGAGCAGTACTTC. Translated, it gives CASSLALSGSSYEQYF.

This clone appeared a few times. V is TRBV15 and J is TRBJ2-1; TRBD2 might be the D (7 bases). V was cut by 4 bases and J by 12 bases, with 16 bases left in between. Germline assignment: CDR1 LNHNV and CDR2 YYDKDF (reference sequence). The length of the CDR3 is 13 residues. The CDR3 loop reads CATSTVAGRGQFF. The CDR3 nucleotides read TGTGCCACCAGCACAGTAGCGGGCAGGGGGCAGTTCTTC.

The chain recombines TRBV28 with TRBJ2-7, with a tentative D call TRBD1 (5 bases). Germline-derived CDR1 and CDR2 are MDHEN and SYDVKM. This CDR3 has 15 amino acids. V was pared by 3 bases and J by 5 bases, with 17 bases between. The CDR3: CASSFPPRQGDEQYF. DNA of the CDR3: TGTGCCAGCAGTTTCCCCCCTAGGCAAGGGGACGAGCAGTACTTC.

The V gene is TRBV28, the J gene TRBJ1-2; 7 bases fit TRBD1. CDR1 is MDHEN and CDR2 is SYDVKM in the germline V gene. The CDR3 spans 14 residues. Trimming took 3 bases from V and 4 from J; bases not matched to a gene: 5. CDR3 DNA: TGTGCCAGCAGTTTCTCAGGGACAGTCTATGGCTACACCTTC. Translating it yields CASSFSGTVYGYTF.

This chain joins TRBV27 and TRBJ2-7; 7 positions match TRBD2. This CDR3 has 16 residues. Trimming at V came to 3 bases and at J to 2 bases, leaving 10 bases not matched to a gene. The V gene's germline CDR1 is MNHEY and CDR2 SMNVEV (reference sequence). The CDR3 DNA sequence: TGTGCCAGCAGTTTCCTCCGGGAGGACAAGACCTACGAGCAGTACTTC. Translating it yields CASSFLREDKTYEQYF.

CDR3 amino acids: CASHATYEQYF. CDR3 sequence (DNA): TGTGCCAGCCATGCGACCTACGAGCAGTACTTC. The V and J genes are TRBV2 and TRBJ2-7; D remains ambiguous. This CDR3 comprises 11 residues. Germline V gene data show CDR1 as SNHLY and CDR2 as FYNNEI. The germline V and J ends were trimmed by 8 bases and 2 bases, with 7 bases remaining between them.

This chain links TRBV9 with TRBJ2-1, with TRBD2 matching over 7 bases. This CDR3 is built from 19 residues. V lost 3 bases to trimming and J lost 4 bases; unmatched junction nucleotides: 19. Germline V CDR1 and CDR2: SGDLS, YYNGEE. The CDR3 region is CASSDSGGQLGPQYNEQFF. The CDR3 DNA reads TGTGCCAGCAGCGATTCGGGAGGCCAGCTGGGGCCGCAGTACAATGAGCAGTTCTTC.

The V call is TRBV9, the J call TRBJ1-2; 7 bases line up with TRBD1. Germline CDR1 and CDR2: SGDLS and YYNGEE. V gave up 0 bases and J gave up 4 bases; unmatched junction bases: 6. This CDR3 region has 15 residues. The DNA for the CDR3 is TGTGCCAGCAGCGTAGATACCAGGGGGGCCTATGGCTACACCTTC. This gives the protein CASSVDTRGAYGYTF. Together with reference TRBV9 and TRBJ1-2, the CDR3 gives the full variable domain: DSGVTQTPKHLITATGQRVTLRCSPRSGDLSVYWYQQSLDQGLQFLIQYYNGEERAKGNILERFSAQQFPDLHSELNLSSLELGDSALYFCASSVDTRGAYGYTFGSGTRLTVV.

The rearrangement uses TRBV7-2 and TRBJ2-7, with TRBD1 as a possible D gene (6 bases). This CDR3 region has 13 residues. The germline gives CDR1 SGHTA, CDR2 FQGNSA. Between the trimmed V and J ends, which lost 5 bases and 0 bases, there was a span of 8 bases. The CDR3 bases are TGTGCCAGCAGCCAGACAGGCTCCTACGAGCAGTACTTC. It is translated as CASSQTGSYEQYF.

The chain combines TRBV27 with TRBJ2-7; no firm D call. The CDR3 loop spans 13 amino acids. The V and J ends lost 6 bases and 3 bases respectively, with 12 bases between them. Germline CDR1 reads MNHEY; CDR2 reads SMNVEV (reference sequence). CDR3 region: CASRQTAVYEQYF. CDR3 DNA: TGTGCCAGCAGACAGACGGCAGTCTACGAGCAGTACTTC.

The CDR3 reads CASSQPPLEQYF. CDR3 sequence (DNA): TGCGCCAGCAGCCAACCTCCCCTCGAGCAGTACTTC. The chain carries TRBV4-1 and TRBJ2-7, with unresolved D. Between the trimmed V and J ends, which lost 2 bases and 6 bases, there was a span of 8 bases. Germline values: CDR1 MGHRA, CDR2 YSYEKL. The CDR3 consists of 12 residues.

The chain combines TRBV7-3 with TRBJ2-6; TRBD1 might be the D (5 bases). CDR1 and CDR2 (germline): SGHTA, FQGTGA. V was clipped by 5 bases and J by 0 bases, with 14 bases between them. The CDR3 runs 17 residues. CDR3 region: CASSLHDSNSGANVLTF. CDR3 nucleotides: TGTGCCAGCAGCCTACATGACAGTAACTCTGGGGCCAACGTCCTGACTTTC.

The V and J genes are TRBV6-1 and TRBJ2-5; D is ambiguous. The CDR3 runs 11 residues. Germline CDR1 reads MNHNS; CDR2 reads SASEGT. The germline V and J ends were trimmed by 7 bases and 8 bases, with 11 bases remaining between them. This chain's CDR3 is CASTYTLTQYF. The CDR3 DNA reads as TGTGCCAGCACGTACACCCTCACCCAGTACTTC.

This clone appeared a few times. J is TRBJ1-2 and V is TRBV19; D is undetermined. The V end lost 7 bases, the J end lost 2 bases, and 8 bases lay between the germline ends. CDR1 and CDR2 (germline): LNHDA, SQIVND (reference sequence). The CDR3 has 12 amino acids. As DNA, the CDR3 is TGTGCCAGTACCGTACAGAACTATGGCTACACCTTC. Its protein product is CASTVQNYGYTF.

The chain uses TRBV18 and TRBJ2-7; D unresolved. The CDR3 has 13 amino acids. Trimming removed 1 base at V and 4 bases at J, with 8 bases between. The germline V gene encodes CDR1 KGHSH and CDR2 LQKENI. The CDR3 nucleotides are TGTGCCAGCTCACCACGGGCTGATTACGAGCAGTACTTC. Amino acid sequence: CASSPRADYEQYF.

Only one count was recorded for this clone. The chain couples TRBV4-3 to TRBJ2-7; D perhaps matches TRBD2 (5 bases). Germline lookup yields CDR1 LGHNA and CDR2 YSLEER. V was trimmed by 3 bases and J by 4 bases, leaving 13 bases between them. There are 14 residues in the CDR3. The CDR3 DNA sequence: TGCGCCAGCAGCCACCTCTTAAGAGGGTACGAGCAGTACTTC. Its protein is CASSHLLRGYEQYF.

This clone came up a few times. The genes are TRBV4-3 and TRBJ1-5, with 10 nucleotides matching TRBD1. With V trimmed by 3 bases and J by 5 bases, 1 base remained unmatched. Germline values: CDR1 LGHNA, CDR2 YSLEER. The CDR3 is made up of 14 amino acids. The CDR3 region is CASSQGTGDQPQHF. The DNA of the CDR3 is TGCGCCAGCAGCCAGGGGACAGGGGATCAGCCCCAGCATTTT.

CDR3 in amino acids: CASSSPSSGPNNEQFF. The CDR3 region has the DNA TGTGCCAGCAGTTCACCCTCTAGCGGTCCAAACAATGAGCAGTTCTTC. The V and J genes are TRBV28 and TRBJ2-1; TRBD2 agrees at 7 bases. This CDR3 is 16 amino acids long. The V segment lost 4 bases and the J segment 5 bases; nucleotides outside the gene matches: 11. Per germline, CDR1 MDHEN and CDR2 SYDVKM.

CDR3 sequence (DNA): TGTGCCAGCAGCTTAGCTGGCGGATCCACTGAAGCTTTCTTT. Amino acid sequence: CASSLAGGSTEAFF. The chain is built from TRBV7-9 and TRBJ1-1; D gene uncertain. The CDR3 totals 14 residues. Germline V gene sequence: CDR1 SEHNR, CDR2 FQNEAQ (reference sequence). V was cut by 0 bases and J by 4 bases, with 9 bases left in between.

The CDR3 reads CAISESGGVRNEQFF. The CDR3 DNA reads as TGTGCCATCAGTGAGTCAGGCGGCGTGAGGAATGAGCAGTTCTTC. The V and J genes are TRBV10-3 and TRBJ2-1, with D unresolved. V lost 0 bases, J lost 7 bases, and 13 bases lay in between. This CDR3 has 15 amino acids. Germline assignment: CDR1 ENHRY and CDR2 SYGVKD.

The chain is built from TRBV5-1 and TRBJ2-7; 8 bases fit TRBD1. The V and J ends lost 4 bases and 3 bases, in that order; junction bases with no gene match: 9. Germline assignment: CDR1 SGHRS and CDR2 YFSETQ. The CDR3 runs to 15 residues. CDR3 loop: CASSGSGTGRYEQYF. CDR3 in DNA: TGCGCCAGCAGCGGTTCCGGGACAGGCCGCTACGAGCAGTACTTC.

There are a few counts of this clone. The rearrangement uses TRBV7-8 and TRBJ2-5; D is perhaps TRBD2 (5 bases). The V gene's germline CDR1 is SGHVS and CDR2 FQNEAQ. Trimming left V 5 bases short and J 5 bases short, with 12 bases between. This CDR3 contains 13 residues. CDR3 region: CASSLVREETQYF. DNA for the CDR3: TGTGCCAGCAGCCTCGTGAGGGAGGAGACCCAGTACTTC.

This clone was picked up a small number of times. The CDR3 region has the DNA TGTGCCAGCAGACCAGAGCGGGTACAAGAGCAAGAGACCCAGTACTTC. Its translation: CASRPERVQEQETQYF. This chain uses TRBV27 with TRBJ2-5; tentative D call: TRBD2 (6 bases). Germline V gene sequence: CDR1 MNHEY, CDR2 SMNVEV (reference sequence). CDR3 length: 16 amino acids. The V and J ends lost 6 bases and 2 bases respectively, with 19 bases between them.

The rearrangement links TRBV7-2 to TRBJ1-1; D remains unclear. Germline-derived CDR1 and CDR2 are SGHTA and FQGNSA. This CDR3 spans 16 amino acids. V was clipped by 2 bases and J by 1 base, with 14 bases between them. DNA of the CDR3: TGTGCCAGCAGCTTATGTCAGGCGGAGGGGAACACTGAAGCTTTCTTT. Protein sequence: CASSLCQAEGNTEAFF.